This T cell receptor beta chain derives from a study of tumor and adjacent non-tumor tissue in lung cancer. RNA was extracted from bulk tissue without any cell sorting. Of note for this clonotype: Its antigen is currently unknown. An end of the junction does not agree with germline; a read error may underlie this.

The library came from three nested PCR rounds adapted from ARM-PCR protocols. MiXCR, applied by TCRdb to the multiplex PCR reads, yields one record per CDR3 protein. Among approximately 150,000 distinct CDR3 sequences listed, around 65% were seen once. Study results and limitations: Patients with more diverse tumor TCRs had worse survival. Tumor tissue had significantly higher TCR diversity than normal lung. Tumor repertoires had a smaller top 100 clone share than normal lung.

The sample taken for sequencing was lung tumor tissue. This TCR derives from a man between 60 and 75 years old with small cell lung cancer.

In nucleotides, the CDR3 is TGTAATGCTAGTCAGGGCAATCAGCCCCAGCATTTT. Translation gives CNASQGNQPQHF. The chain carries TRBV20-1 and TRBJ1-5; D not resolved. In germline, CDR1 is DFQATT, CDR2 SNEGSKA (reference sequence). There are 12 residues in the CDR3.